This TCR beta chain was obtained from a study of low-dose radiotherapy and immunotherapy resistance in tumors (dated by TCRdb to between 2022 and 2023). Notes on the research overall: In Cohort 1, each fraction delivered 0.5 Gy every 2 weeks, and the prescribed total PTV dose was 6.5 Gy. In Cohort 2, 1 Gy per fraction was delivered every two weeks, for a total of 13 Gy over 26 weeks. Nivolumab and ipilimumab were both given intravenously, with nivolumab at a 240 mg flat dose every two weeks and ipilimumab at 1 mg/kg every six weeks. Intravenous cyclophosphamide at 200 mg/m2 was administered every two weeks, one day ahead of each radiation and immunotherapy administration. Starting on cycle 1 day 1, patients took 300 mg of aspirin by mouth once daily for four cycles. No randomization into treatment groups was done for the people taking part in the trial. Eight patients were included in the translational analysis, namely three from the first dose cohort plus the first five from the second dose cohort.

The time point label on this specimen signifies: after trial treatment. The treatment or condition label, read with the paper, signifies: LDRT plus nivolumab, ipilimumab, low-dose cyclophosphamide and aspirin (RACIN trial). Donors were enrolled in RACIN, a single-arm phase I dose-escalation trial combining nivolumab, ipilimumab, aspirin, low-dose cyclophosphamide and low-dose radiotherapy. To be eligible, a patient needed to have an advanced solid tumor that was TIL-negative. The table lists this clonotype with many counts. Its recognized antigen is unknown. No much larger clonotype is one base removed from it; base qualities were not supplied. Sequenced using an Illumina HiSeq 2500. First-strand cDNA was synthesized using Superscript III and a set of TRAV- and TRBV-specific primers, so that both TCRalpha and TCRbeta chains were covered. TCRs were amplified with Phusion for 20 PCR cycles, with a constant-region primer paired with the adapter attached to the V primers. The MessageAmp II aRNA Amplification Kit was used to amplify the isolated mRNA, with in vitro transcription run for 16 hours at 37 degrees C. mRNA for TCR sequencing was isolated with the Dynabeads mRNA DIRECT Purification Kit. Indexed Illumina adapters were added in a second Phusion PCR of roughly 25 cycles, after which AMPure XP beads were used to purify the products. As for the authors' bioinformatics: Using custom Perl scripts, TCR sequences that encoded the same protein were pooled, out-of-frame sequences were dropped, and the abundance of each clonotype was calculated. Any TCR sequence backed by just one read was left out of the analysis. Repertoire metrics included Shannon entropy, Gini index, clonality, richness, and frequency of TCRs shared between repertoires. Using fastp at Q25 and MiXCR, TCRdb reprocessed the public reads and kept productive beta chains. One record per CDR3 amino acid sequence lists the most common genes and DNA. The V and J calls here are based on TCRdb, not the publication. Within this sample are under 70,000 distinct CDR3 sequences, with 20% to 25% of them counted one time only. The ten largest make up 6.5% to 8% of the sample.

Looking up the germline V gene yields CDR1 ENHRY and CDR2 SYGVKD. Its CDR3 holds 14 amino acids, cysteine through phenylalanine. Just CDR3 DNA is preserved here, 42 bases in frame from base 1. V has 7 bases trimmed and J has 1 base trimmed; junction bases matching no gene number 5. Recombination joined TRBV10-3 with TRBJ1-1; 8 middle bases align to TRBD1. Sequenced material: PBMCs, taken after low-dose radiotherapy plus immunotherapy. The sequence was obtained from a male donor with prostate cancer. The nucleotides are TGTGCCATCACTAAAGGACAGGGGAACACTGAAGCTTTCTTT. This is translated as CAITKGQGNTEAFF.